The 31 T cell receptor beta chains presented below share a single source sample, sequenced in a study of CD4 T cells in relation to SARS-CoV-2 and coronaviruses. These receptors have no identified antigens. The unexposed donors gave CD4+ T cells in about 2010-2019, prior to COVID-19. CD4+ T cells were isolated from the cells after 10 days of culture. Sequencing used immunoSEQ multiplex PCR; TCRdb keeps in-frame clones, though not all of them. The table has 19,000 or so clones, roughly 80% seen once. The material sequenced was CD4+ T cells from PBMCs, cultured in vitro. The receptors stem from a human donor in good health.

This chain joins TRBV28 and TRBJ2-4, with a tentative D call TRBD1 (5 bases). The V and J ends lost 7 bases and 0 bases respectively, with 7 bases between them. From germline, CDR1 is MDHEN and CDR2 SYDVKM. This CDR3 spans 13 amino acids. The CDR3 DNA is TGTGCCAGCAAAGGGGCAGCCAAAAACATTCAGTACTTC. Translating it yields CASKGAAKNIQYF.

This rearrangement joins TRBV3-1 (or the pseudogene TRBV3-2) to TRBJ2-1; D gene ambiguous. The CDR3 covers 11 residues. In germline, CDR1 is LGHDT, CDR2 YNNKEL (reference sequence). Trimming took 1 base from V and 10 from J, leaving 5 bases between them. The CDR3 nucleotides read TGTGCCAGCAGCCAAGTCCGGGAGCAGTTCTTC. It codes for CASSQVREQFF.

V is TRBV28 and J is TRBJ1-5, with D possibly being TRBD1 (6 bases). CDR1 and CDR2 from the germline V gene are MDHEN and SYDVKM. The ends were cut back, 8 bases at V and 5 bases at J, with 19 bases in the middle. The CDR3 covers 15 residues. The CDR3 loop reads CASEGDGRFHQPQHF. The CDR3 region has the DNA TGTGCCAGCGAGGGGGACGGACGGTTTCATCAGCCCCAGCATTTT. The variable domain in full, completed from reference TRBV28 and TRBJ1-5, reads DVKVTQSSRYLVKRTGEKVFLECVQDMDHENMFWYRQDPGLGLRLIYFSYDVKMKEKGDIPEGYSVSREKKERFSLILESASTNQTSMYLCASEGDGRFHQPQHFGDGTRLSIL.

CDR3 bases: TGTGCCACCTCGGTTTCTGGAAACACCATATATTTT. It translates to CATSVSGNTIYF. The J gene is TRBJ1-3, the V gene TRBV15; D gene ambiguous. V lost 8 bases, J lost 1 base, and 6 bases lay in between. CDR3 length: 12 residues. CDR1 and CDR2 (germline): LNHNV, YYDKDF (reference sequence).

The J gene is TRBJ1-4, the V gene TRBV6-5; D gene unclear. The V end was cut by 0 bases, the J end by 8 bases, with 10 bases between. The length of the CDR3 is 14 residues. Germline CDR1 is MNHEY and CDR2 is SVGAGI. In DNA form, the CDR3 reads TGTGCCAGCAGTTACTCGAGCAGACTCGAAAAACTGTTTTTT. Translating it yields CASSYSSRLEKLFF.

This rearrangement joins TRBV3-1 (or the pseudogene TRBV3-2) to TRBJ1-4; a weak D match, TRBD1 (5 bases). The germline V and J ends were trimmed by 1 base and 8 bases, with 14 bases remaining between them. CDR1 and CDR2 (germline): LGHDT, YNNKEL (reference sequence). The CDR3 runs to 15 residues. The CDR3 bases are TGTGCCAGCAGCCAAGCTCCAGGGAGGAGGGAAAAACTGTTTTTT. Its translation is CASSQAPGRREKLFF.

The J gene is TRBJ2-7, the V gene TRBV18; D possibly uses TRBD1 or TRBD2 (5 bases each). CDR1 and CDR2 (germline): KGHSH, LQKENI. V gave up 4 bases and J gave up 6 bases, with 16 bases separating them. The CDR3 contains 14 residues. As DNA, the CDR3 is TGTGCCAGCTCACACCGGGACGACCGGTCCGAGCAGTACTTC. This translates into CASSHRDDRSEQYF.

V gene TRBV3-1 (or the pseudogene TRBV3-2) combines with J gene TRBJ1-2; the match to TRBD1 covers 8 bases. Germline CDR1 LGHDT, CDR2 YNNKEL (reference sequence). V dropped 0 bases and J dropped 0; count of bases not matched to a gene: 6. The CDR3 loop spans 17 amino acids. The CDR3 region has the DNA TGTGCCAGCAGCCAAGATAACAGGGGGAATCCTAACTATGGCTACACCTTC. Translated: CASSQDNRGNPNYGYTF.

This chain links TRBV19 with TRBJ2-2, with D unresolved. Trimming removed 1 base from V and 4 bases from J, with 7 bases in between. CDR1 is LNHDA, CDR2 SQIVND, per germline (reference sequence). The CDR3 consists of 14 residues. In nucleotides, the CDR3 is TGTGCCAGTAGTATAGCCGGCGTCACCGGGGAGCTGTTTTTT. Protein product: CASSIAGVTGELFF.

The chain links TRBV27 to TRBJ2-7; 7 bases agree with TRBD1. V shed 4 bases, J shed 4 bases, and the junction held 7 bases outside the gene matches. The CDR3 runs 14 residues. Germline V gives CDR1 MNHEY, CDR2 SMNVEV (reference sequence). The DNA for the CDR3 is TGTGCCAGCAGTTCCCGGGACAGACTTTACGAGCAGTACTTC. Translated: CASSSRDRLYEQYF.

This clone was counted once. The chain has TRBV5-6 and TRBJ1-2; D may be TRBD1 (6 bases). Germline V gene data show CDR1 as SGHDT and CDR2 as YYEEEE. There are 15 residues in the CDR3. The V gene lost 0 bases and the J gene lost 4 bases, with 13 bases spanning the gap. The CDR3 sequence is CASSLVSGGGYGYTF. CDR3 DNA sequence: TGTGCCAGCAGCTTGGTTTCGGGGGGCGGCTATGGCTACACCTTC.

The chain is built from TRBV15 and TRBJ2-5; the D is unclear. The V and J ends lost 0 bases and 5 bases respectively, with 7 bases between them. CDR1 LNHNV and CDR2 YYDKDF come from the germline V gene (reference sequence). CDR3 length equals 13 residues. DNA for the CDR3: TGTGCCACCAGCAGAGATCTTAGCGAGACCCAGTACTTC. Protein: CATSRDLSETQYF.

The chain links TRBV6-5 to TRBJ2-3; tentative D call: TRBD1 (6 bases). V lost 9 bases, J lost 0 bases, and 13 bases lay in between. The CDR3 is made up of 14 amino acids. Germline-derived CDR1 and CDR2 are MNHEY and SVGAGI. CDR3 bases: TGTGCCAGTGCTACAGGGTCTAGCACAGATACGCAGTATTTT. It specifies CASATGSSTDTQYF.

J is TRBJ1-6 and V is TRBV2, with D perhaps TRBD1 (6 bases). CDR1 is SNHLY and CDR2 is FYNNEI in the germline V gene. The CDR3 is 16 residues long. Trimming pared 1 base from V and 5 bases from J, leaving 12 bases between. The CDR3: CASSEGGGANNSPLHF. The CDR3, as DNA: TGTGCCAGCAGTGAAGGCGGGGGGGCCAATAATTCACCCCTCCACTTT.

The chain uses TRBV27 and TRBJ2-6; no reliable D call. The CDR3 covers 14 residues. Looked up from germline, CDR1 is MNHEY and CDR2 is SMNVEV (reference sequence). V was cut by 6 bases and J by 0 bases, with 6 bases left in between. The CDR3 protein is CASRQTSGANVLTF. The CDR3, as DNA: TGTGCCAGCAGACAGACCTCTGGGGCCAACGTCCTGACTTTC.

This clone was observed a handful of times. The J gene is TRBJ2-3, the V gene TRBV14, with D hard to call. CDR3 size: 12 residues. Germline values: CDR1 SGHDN, CDR2 FVKESK. The V end lost 4 bases, the J end lost 2 bases, and 4 bases lay between the germline ends. CDR3 sequence (DNA): TGTGCCAGCAGCCCTTTCACAGATACGCAGTATTTT. The encoded protein is CASSPFTDTQYF.

The genes are TRBV7-2 and TRBJ1-4; possible D gene TRBD1, 6 bases. The CDR3 is 15 amino acids. Trimming removed 5 bases from V and 7 bases from J, with 17 bases in between. The germline V gene has CDR1 SGHTA and CDR2 FQGNSA. CDR3 nucleotide sequence: TGTGCCAGCAGCCCCTCGTGGGGGGCTGGTGAAAAACTGTTTTTT. Translating gives CASSPSWGAGEKLFF.

This clone was found once. This sequence joins TRBV5-1 and TRBJ1-1; 7 bases line up with TRBD1. Germline V gene sequence: CDR1 SGHRS, CDR2 YFSETQ. Unmatched junction bases numbered 2, after V lost 2 bases and J lost 1 base. The CDR3 contains 14 residues. CDR3 bases: TGCGCCAGCAGCTTAGGGACAGCGAACACTGAAGCTTTCTTT. Residues: CASSLGTANTEAFF.

The CDR3 reads CASSDRGQSSGQPQHF. The CDR3 bases are TGTGCCAGTAGTGATAGGGGACAGAGTAGCGGTCAGCCCCAGCATTTT. The chain is built from TRBV19 and TRBJ1-5; 7 bases map to TRBD1. CDR3 length: 16 amino acids. V gave up 5 bases and J gave up 6 bases; unmatched junction bases: 13. Germline CDR1 reads LNHDA; CDR2 reads SQIVND (reference sequence).

This chain joins TRBV6-1 and TRBJ2-7; TRBD1 agrees at 9 bases. V was pared by 1 base and J by 1 base, with 2 bases of the junction left unmatched. The germline gives CDR1 MNHNS, CDR2 SASEGT. The CDR3 contains 15 residues. The CDR3 region is CASSEEGQGSYEQYF. The CDR3 DNA follows: TGTGCCAGCAGTGAAGAGGGACAGGGTTCCTACGAGCAGTACTTC.

The V and J genes are TRBV10-2 and TRBJ1-2; 11 nucleotides align to TRBD1. V gave up 4 bases and J gave up 7 bases; unmatched junction bases: 8. Germline V gene lookup returns CDR1 WSHSY and CDR2 SAAADI. The CDR3 covers 15 residues. Here the CDR3 reads CASSVGQGASTGYTF. CDR3 bases: TGCGCCAGCAGTGTAGGACAGGGGGCGAGCACTGGCTACACCTTC.

The chain uses TRBV14 and TRBJ2-5; D possibly uses TRBD1 or TRBD2 (5 bases each). Germline V gives CDR1 SGHDN, CDR2 FVKESK. The CDR3 contains 14 residues. The germline V and J ends were trimmed by 8 bases and 4 bases, with 17 bases remaining between them. The CDR3 DNA follows: TGTGCCAGCGGGCTCAGGGAGTGGGTAGAGACCCAGTACTTC. Residues: CASGLREWVETQYF.

J is TRBJ2-3 and V is TRBV11-2; maybe TRBD1 (6 bases). Trimming left V 5 bases short and J 2 bases short, with 11 bases between. The CDR3 loop spans 14 amino acids. Germline loops: CDR1 SGHAT, CDR2 FQNNGV. CDR3: CASSPTGTTDTQYF. DNA of the CDR3: TGTGCCAGCAGCCCGACAGGTACCACAGATACGCAGTATTTT.

The rearrangement uses TRBV19 and TRBJ1-3; D is uncertain. Trimming removed 3 bases at V and 2 bases at J, with 8 bases between. This CDR3 has 14 residues. The germline V gene encodes CDR1 LNHDA and CDR2 SQIVND (reference sequence). CDR3 DNA: TGTGCCAGTAGTATGGGAGGACCTGGAAACACCATATATTTT. Protein sequence: CASSMGGPGNTIYF.

This chain uses TRBV3-1 (or the pseudogene TRBV3-2) with TRBJ2-6; D is uncertain. The V end was cut by 1 base, the J end by 4 bases, with 8 bases between. This CDR3 has 15 residues. CDR1 is LGHDT and CDR2 is YNNKEL in the germline V gene (reference sequence). CDR3 bases: TGTGCCAGCAGCCAAGGTTTTGCGGGGGCCAACGTCCTGACTTTC. Translation: CASSQGFAGANVLTF.

This chain links TRBV18 with TRBJ1-3; perhaps TRBD1 as D (6 bases). This CDR3 comprises 17 residues. Trimming pared 2 bases from V and 0 bases from J, leaving 14 bases between. Germline V gene sequence: CDR1 KGHSH, CDR2 LQKENI. In nucleotides, the CDR3 is TGTGCCAGCTCACCAGTCCGGGACACCTACTCTGGAAACACCATATATTTT. This codes for CASSPVRDTYSGNTIYF.

The V call is TRBV30, the J call TRBJ2-5; perhaps TRBD2 as D (5 bases). In germline, CDR1 is GTSNPN, CDR2 SVGIG (reference sequence). Trimming shortened V by 4 bases and J by 4 bases, and 7 bases separated the two germline ends. The CDR3 is 11 amino acids. DNA for the CDR3: TGTGCCTGGACAGGAGGAGAGACCCAGTACTTC. This gives the protein CAWTGGETQYF.

This rearrangement joins TRBV5-1 to TRBJ2-1; 8 bases are shared with TRBD1. Per germline, CDR1 SGHRS and CDR2 YFSETQ. V lost 0 bases, J lost 6 bases, and 2 bases stayed unmatched. The CDR3 runs to 14 residues. The CDR3 coding sequence is TGCGCCAGCAGCTTGGGACAGGGGATCAATGAGCAGTTCTTC. Protein sequence: CASSLGQGINEQFF.

This clone showed up just a few times. The rearrangement joins TRBV18 to TRBJ2-7; 10 nucleotides match TRBD2. CDR3 length equals 15 residues. Germline assignment: CDR1 KGHSH and CDR2 LQKENI. After removal of 2 bases from V and 4 bases from J, the junction contained 5 bases not matched to a gene. The CDR3 coding sequence is TGTGCCAGCTCACCAGGTAGCGGGAGGACATACGAGCAGTACTTC. Protein product: CASSPGSGRTYEQYF.

The chain joins TRBV19 to TRBJ2-1; TRBD2 matches 9 bases. V gave up 2 bases and J gave up 1 base; unmatched junction bases: 6. Germline loops: CDR1 LNHDA, CDR2 SQIVND (reference sequence). This CDR3 is 17 amino acids long. The CDR3 loop is CASSIWGSGSSYNEQFF. CDR3 DNA: TGTGCCAGTAGTATATGGGGTAGCGGGAGTTCCTACAATGAGCAGTTCTTC.

This clone was observed a handful of times. V is TRBV18 and J is TRBJ2-1, with TRBD2 matching 7 bases. Trimming removed 0 bases from V and 6 bases from J; junction bases left unmatched: 8. The CDR3 consists of 16 residues. Germline CDR1 is KGHSH and CDR2 is LQKENI. The CDR3: CASSPPLAGETNEQFF. DNA for the CDR3: TGTGCCAGCTCACCACCTTTGGCGGGGGAGACCAATGAGCAGTTCTTC.